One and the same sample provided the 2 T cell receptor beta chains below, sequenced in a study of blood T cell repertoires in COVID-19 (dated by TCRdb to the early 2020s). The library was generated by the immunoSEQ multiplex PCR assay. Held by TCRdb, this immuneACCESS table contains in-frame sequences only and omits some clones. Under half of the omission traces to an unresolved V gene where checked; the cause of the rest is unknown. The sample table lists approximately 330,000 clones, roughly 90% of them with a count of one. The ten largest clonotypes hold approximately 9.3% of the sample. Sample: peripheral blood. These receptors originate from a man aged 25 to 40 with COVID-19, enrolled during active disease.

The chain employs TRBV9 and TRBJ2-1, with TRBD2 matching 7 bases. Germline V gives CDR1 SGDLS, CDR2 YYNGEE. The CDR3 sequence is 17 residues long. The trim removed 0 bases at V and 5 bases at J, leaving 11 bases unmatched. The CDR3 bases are TGTGCCAGCAGCGTAGGCTTTGGAACTAGCGCAAACAATGAGCAGTTCTTC. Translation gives CASSVGFGTSANNEQFF.

The CDR3, as DNA: TGTGCCACCAGTGACGCCCCCGGCGGGGGCACAGATACGCAGTATTTT. Translated: CATSDAPGGGTDTQYF. This chain connects TRBV24-1 to TRBJ2-3; tentative D call: TRBD2 (6 bases). V shed 4 bases and J shed 1 base, with 14 bases lying between them. The length of the CDR3 is 16 residues. The germline CDR1 and CDR2 sequences are KGHDR and SFDVKD.